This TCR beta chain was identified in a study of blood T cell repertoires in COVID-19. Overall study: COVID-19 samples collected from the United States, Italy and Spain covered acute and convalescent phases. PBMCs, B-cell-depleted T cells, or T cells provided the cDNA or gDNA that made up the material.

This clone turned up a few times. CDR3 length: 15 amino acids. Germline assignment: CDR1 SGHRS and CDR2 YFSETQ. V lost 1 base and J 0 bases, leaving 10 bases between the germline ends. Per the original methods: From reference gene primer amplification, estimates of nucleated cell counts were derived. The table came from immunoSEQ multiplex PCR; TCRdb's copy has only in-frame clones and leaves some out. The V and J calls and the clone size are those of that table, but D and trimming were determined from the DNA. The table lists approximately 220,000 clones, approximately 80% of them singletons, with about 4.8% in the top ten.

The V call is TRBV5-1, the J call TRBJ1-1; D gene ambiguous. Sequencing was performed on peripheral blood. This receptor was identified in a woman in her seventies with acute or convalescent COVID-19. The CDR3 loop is CASSLREAMNTEAFF. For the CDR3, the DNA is TGCGCCAGCAGCTTGAGGGAGGCGATGAACACTGAAGCTTTCTTT.